Listed here are 2 T cell receptor beta chains from one sample, sequenced in a study of T cell responses to AZD1222 COVID-19 vaccine (dated by TCRdb to the early 2020s). Library preparation was by the immunoSEQ multiplex PCR assay. This immuneACCESS table, as held by TCRdb, lists in-frame sequences with V and J called but not all clones. Of the missing ones, under half trace to an unresolved V gene in checked studies; the others have no known cause. This sample is represented by about 150,000 clones; about 92% of them were singletons. The ten largest clones capture 2.5% to 4% of the sample. The sample's time point label, decoded: about 28 days (+/-7) after the second vaccine dose. Sequenced here: peripheral blood, sampled 28 days after the second AZD1222 dose. Receptor source: an adult who received the AZD1222 COVID-19 vaccine.

The chain uses TRBV12-3 or TRBV12-4 and TRBJ1-1, with TRBD1 as a possible D gene (6 bases). Trimming pared 8 bases from V and 4 bases from J, leaving 14 bases between. CDR3 length equals 13 residues. The CDR3 spells CASVATGSTEAFF. CDR3 nucleotide sequence: TGTGCCAGCGTAGCCACAGGGAGCACTGAAGCTTTCTTT.

This rearrangement joins TRBV5-1 to TRBJ2-3; D tentatively reads TRBD1 or TRBD2 (5 bases each). Trimming left V 4 bases short and J 2 bases short, with 11 bases between. The CDR3 extends over 14 amino acids. CDR1 SGHRS and CDR2 YFSETQ come from the germline V gene. CDR3 nucleotides: TGCGCCAGCAGCACTAGACAGTCCACAGATACGCAGTATTTT. As protein: CASSTRQSTDTQYF.